The 12 T cell receptor beta chains in this list originate from one sample, sequenced in a study of regulatory T cells in long-lasting Graves disease. Assembly of TCR beta libraries relied on iRepertoire HTBI primers together with Arm-PCR of CDR3 regions. TCRdb re-derived calls from the multiplex PCR reads in MiXCR, one entry per CDR3 protein. Altogether 680,000 or so distinct CDR3 sequences are present, about 16% being singletons, with the ten largest covering 15% to 20%. Time point: newly diagnosed GD, antithyroid drugs for less than 3 months. PBMCs provided the RNA from which the TCR library was made. The same data also went into a second study, on T cells in Graves' hyperthyroidism and ophthalmopathy.

Here the sequenced sample was peripheral blood mononuclear cells (PBMCs), taken at new diagnosis, from a patient treated with antithyroid drugs. The receptors were gathered from a young woman with Graves disease.

Notes on this clonotype: A much larger clone lies one base from this, so it may be a read error. The CDR3, as DNA: TGTGCCGGCAGCCTCACCAAGACCTACGAGCAGTACTTC. Protein: CAGSLTKTYEQYF. The chain combines TRBV12-3 or TRBV12-4 with TRBJ2-7; unclear D gene. The CDR3 runs 13 residues.

This clonotype occurred a few times. This sequence joins TRBV4-2 and TRBJ1-1; 10 bases fit TRBD1. Germline V gene sequence: CDR1 LGHNA, CDR2 YNFKEQ. Trimming cost V 4 bases and J 7 bases; bases outside gene matches: 9. The CDR3 length is 15 residues. The CDR3 DNA reads as TGTGCCAGCAGCCCCGGGGGACAGGGGAATGGTGAAGCTTTCTTT. Its protein product is CASSPGGQGNGEAFF.

V gene TRBV20-1 combines with J gene TRBJ1-5; 9 positions match TRBD1. The trim removed 6 bases at V and 6 bases at J, leaving 3 bases unmatched. The CDR3 has 12 amino acids. The V gene's germline CDR1 is DFQATT and CDR2 SNEGSKA (reference sequence). The CDR3 is CSADRGSQPQHF. The CDR3 coding sequence is TGCAGTGCAGACAGGGGGAGTCAGCCCCAGCATTTT.

This clonotype was detected ten times or more. An end of the junction does not agree with germline; a read error may underlie this. The V gene is TRBV5-1, the J gene TRBJ2-5, with 9 bases aligning to TRBD1. CDR3 length equals 14 residues. Germline V lookup: CDR1 SGHRS, CDR2 YFSETQ. The CDR3 is CASSQDRGGETQYF. CDR3 nucleotides: TGTGCCAGCAGTCAGGACAGGGGTGGGGAGACCCAGTACTTC.

This clonotype has a count of ten or more. The CDR3: CASSLAGTAEAKLFF. CDR3 DNA sequence: TGTGCCAGCAGTCTCGCAGGGACAGCAGAAGCCAAACTGTTTTTT. The rearrangement links TRBV6-1 to TRBJ1-4; 7 bases map to TRBD1. The germline CDR1 and CDR2 sequences are MNHNS and SASEGT. The CDR3 has 15 residues. With V trimmed by 5 bases and J by 11 bases, 14 bases remained unmatched.

In this sample, this clonotype turned up a few times. The chain links TRBV9 to TRBJ2-1; D is uncertain. Deletions cut 2 bases from V and 5 bases from J, with 20 bases between. Per the germline V gene, CDR1 is SGDLS and CDR2 is YYNGEE. CDR3 length: 17 residues. CDR3 DNA sequence: TGTGCCAGCAGCGTCAACGAAGAGACCAACTGGAACAATGAGCAGTTCTTC. The encoded protein is CASSVNEETNWNNEQFF.

The sample holds a few counts of this clonotype. The J gene is TRBJ2-5, the V gene TRBV4-1, with TRBD1 as a possible D gene (5 bases). V was trimmed by 0 bases and J by 5 bases, leaving 13 bases between them. There are 15 residues in the CDR3. The germline gives CDR1 MGHRA, CDR2 YSYEKL. CDR3 in DNA: TGCGCCAGCAGCCAAGATCCGACAGCCCTGGAGACCCAGTACTTC. As protein: CASSQDPTALETQYF.

This clonotype was seen ten or more times. The chain is built from TRBV11-2 and TRBJ2-7; 10 bases are a match to TRBD1. The CDR3 loop spans 15 amino acids. After removal of 5 bases from V and 2 bases from J, the junction contained 6 bases not matched to a gene. Germline-derived CDR1 and CDR2 are SGHAT and FQNNGV. The CDR3 sequence: CASSLDRGGTYEQYF. CDR3 DNA: TGTGCCAGCAGCCTGGACAGGGGGGGGACCTACGAGCAGTACTTC.

This sequence joins TRBV18 and TRBJ2-2; TRBD2 aligns across 9 bases. The V gene end was trimmed by 5 bases and the J gene end by 6 bases; junction bases not matched to a gene: 10. Germline V CDR1 and CDR2: KGHSH, LQKENI. CDR3 length: 16 residues. CDR3 DNA: TGTGCCAGCTCAGAACTCCAAAGCGGGAGGTCCGGGGAGCTGTTTTTT. Translating gives CASSELQSGRSGELFF.

This clonotype was picked up many times. This sequence joins TRBV3-1 and TRBJ2-5; no clear D gene. Looked up from germline, CDR1 is LGHDT and CDR2 is YNNKEL (reference sequence). The CDR3 is 16 residues long. V dropped 1 base and J dropped 4 bases, with 16 bases sitting between them. For the CDR3, the DNA is TGTGCCAGCAGCCAAGTGGGTCTAGTCCAAGGAGAGACCCAGTACTTC. The encoded protein is CASSQVGLVQGETQYF.

This clonotype has a count of ten or more. The J gene is TRBJ2-7, the V gene TRBV7-2, with TRBD2 matching 7 bases. Losses at the gene ends were 1 base for V and 0 bases for J; bases not matched to a gene: 6. CDR3 size: 16 residues. The V gene's germline CDR1 is SGHTA and CDR2 FQGNSA. The CDR3 protein is CASSLGAGATSYEQYF. CDR3 DNA sequence: TGTGCCAGCAGCTTAGGGGCGGGAGCAACCTCCTACGAGCAGTACTTC.

Note on this clonotype: A single base separates this from a much larger clone, so it may be a read error. CDR3 in amino acids: CANSFDGSGTQYF. The CDR3 bases are TGTGCCAACAGCTTTGACGGTAGTGGGACCCAGTACTTC. The chain links TRBV7-2 to TRBJ2-1, with D uncertain. TRBJ2-5 explains the end of the DNA better; the J call may be wrong. The CDR3 has 13 residues. The V gene's germline CDR1 is SGHTA and CDR2 FQGNSA.